This TCR beta chain is from a study of blood T cells in healthy people across ages. A sample-barcoded 5' primer and a J-beta primer mix were used in a second PCR of about 7 to 12 cycles. A single record per CDR3 protein comes from TCRdb applying MiXCR to the 5' RACE reads. The table has 780,000 or so distinct CDR3 sequences, roughly 50% seen once. Isolating PBMCs gave at least 6 million of these cells per sample. Extraction of total RNA produced a minimum of 6 micrograms from each sample. Germline V gene data show CDR1 as SEHNR and CDR2 as FQNEAQ (reference sequence). Trimming removed 5 bases from V and 5 bases from J, with 18 bases in between. CDR3 length: 15 residues.

The rearrangement uses TRBV7-9 and TRBJ2-5; D is perhaps TRBD2 (5 bases). The receptor's source is a man aged 35 to 55 in good health. Sequencing input: blood. This CDR3 reads CASSPSSGPGETQYF. The CDR3 DNA reads TGTGCCAGCAGCCCCTCTTCGGGCCCGGGGGAGACCCAGTACTTC.